The next 18 T cell receptor beta chains were all read from a single sample in a study of blood T cell repertoires in COVID-19. Sequencing was performed with immunoSEQ multiplex PCR; in TCRdb, only in-frame clones are kept and a portion is missing. Of 50,000 to 65,000 clones in the sample, approximately 85% are singletons; the top ten hold about 15%. The sample comprised peripheral blood. These TCRs come from a human donor in a cohort sampled during active COVID-19.

Only one count was recorded for this clone. The rearrangement uses TRBV30 and TRBJ1-1; perhaps TRBD1 as D (5 bases). Trimming shortened V by 2 bases and J by 0 bases, and 13 bases separated the two germline ends. CDR3 length: 15 amino acids. Germline values: CDR1 GTSNPN, CDR2 SVGIG (reference sequence). CDR3 DNA sequence: TGTGCCTGGAGTCAAGGGGCCAGACTGAACACTGAAGCTTTCTTT. Translating it yields CAWSQGARLNTEAFF.

This chain uses TRBV5-6 with TRBJ2-6; 9 bases fit TRBD2. CDR1 is SGHDT and CDR2 is YYEEEE in the germline V gene. The V gene end was trimmed by 4 bases and the J gene end by 2 bases; junction bases not matched to a gene: 10. The CDR3 is made up of 18 amino acids. CDR3 DNA sequence: TGTGCCAGCAGCAGGCGGGGGGGACTCCCCCCTGGGGCCAACGTCCTGACTTTC. Its translation is CASSRRGGLPPGANVLTF.

V gene TRBV3-1 (or the pseudogene TRBV3-2) combines with J gene TRBJ1-1; D uncertain. With 0 bases removed from V and 4 bases from J, the gap between germline ends came to 12 bases. From germline, CDR1 is LGHDT and CDR2 YNNKEL (reference sequence). The CDR3 has 15 residues. Here the CDR3 DNA reads TGTGCCAGCAGCCAAGATTGGGGAGGTACCACTGAAGCTTTCTTT. Translation: CASSQDWGGTTEAFF.

This clone was seen a handful of times. The chain combines TRBV30 with TRBJ2-1; TRBD2 matches at 13 bases. The CDR3 runs to 15 residues. CDR1 is GTSNPN and CDR2 is SVGIG in the germline V gene (reference sequence). J gave up 6 bases and V 5 bases, and 7 bases lay outside the gene matches. The DNA of the CDR3 is TGTGCCTGGGAAAGGACTAGCGGGAGAGCCAATGAGCAGTTCTTC. The encoded protein is CAWERTSGRANEQFF.

The rearrangement joins TRBV15 to TRBJ2-2, with TRBD1 identical over 7 bases. The germline gives CDR1 LNHNV, CDR2 YYDKDF (reference sequence). This CDR3 has 16 amino acids. Germline trimming cut 4 bases from V and 1 base from J; bases unmatched to any gene: 6. CDR3 sequence: CATSTPTGVNTGELFF. The CDR3 region has the DNA TGTGCCACCAGCACCCCAACAGGGGTGAACACCGGGGAGCTGTTTTTT.

The V call is TRBV9, the J call TRBJ2-3; D is possibly TRBD2 (5 bases). Trimming took 0 bases from V and 2 from J, leaving 10 bases between them. The germline CDR1 and CDR2 sequences are SGDLS and YYNGEE. The CDR3 loop spans 15 amino acids. CDR3 in amino acids: CASSVGLIYTDTQYF. The DNA of the CDR3 is TGTGCCAGCAGCGTAGGACTAATTTACACAGATACGCAGTATTTT.

CDR3 DNA: TGTGCCAGCAAGGGGGGGGCCGAGGCCGGTACGCAGTATTTT. This encodes CASKGGAEAGTQYF. The rearrangement joins TRBV5-4 to TRBJ2-3; a possible D gene is TRBD2 (7 bases). The V end lost 6 bases, the J end lost 8 bases, and 19 bases lay between the germline ends. This CDR3 comprises 14 residues. CDR1 is SGHNT, CDR2 YYREEE, per germline (reference sequence).

This chain uses TRBV2 with TRBJ1-5; D not resolved. Per germline, CDR1 SNHLY and CDR2 FYNNEI. This CDR3 region has 16 residues. Deletions cut 4 bases from V and 5 bases from J, with 18 bases between. For the CDR3, the DNA is TGTGCCAGCAGTGGTTTAGGTCGCGGGATCCATCAGCCCCAGCATTTT. This sequence encodes CASSGLGRGIHQPQHF.

This clone showed up just once. V gene TRBV7-9 combines with J gene TRBJ2-2, with a weak D call TRBD2 (5 bases). The ends were cut back, 8 bases at V and 4 bases at J, with 17 bases in the middle. Germline-derived CDR1 and CDR2 are SEHNR and FQNEAQ (reference sequence). This CDR3 is built from 15 residues. The CDR3 region has the DNA TGTGCCAGCCCCCGGGGTGGAAAAAGCACCGGGGAGCTGTTTTTT. This gives the protein CASPRGGKSTGELFF.

The J gene is TRBJ1-2, the V gene TRBV5-1; no firm D call. The germline V gene has CDR1 SGHRS and CDR2 YFSETQ. This CDR3 is built from 15 residues. Trimming pared 0 bases from V and 5 bases from J, leaving 14 bases between. As DNA, the CDR3 is TGCGCCAGCAGCTTGGAGGTCACTCCGGGGTATGGCTACACCTTC. Amino acids: CASSLEVTPGYGYTF.

The chain recombines TRBV5-1 with TRBJ1-6, with 7 bases identical to TRBD1. V trimming: 5 bases; J trimming: 8 bases; junction bases outside the gene matches: 10. Germline-derived CDR1 and CDR2 are SGHRS and YFSETQ. The CDR3 spans 15 residues. The CDR3 here is CASRMADRDDSPLHF. Here the CDR3 DNA reads TGCGCCAGCAGGATGGCAGACAGGGACGATTCACCCCTCCACTTT.

This chain uses TRBV2 with TRBJ2-5; the match to TRBD2 covers 10 bases. This CDR3 spans 13 amino acids. V gave up 6 bases and J gave up 3 bases; unmatched junction bases: 1. Germline loops: CDR1 SNHLY, CDR2 FYNNEI. Here the CDR3 reads CASSGLAEETQYF. In nucleotides, the CDR3 is TGTGCCAGCAGCGGACTAGCGGAAGAGACCCAGTACTTC.

This chain uses TRBV2 with TRBJ2-3; TRBD2 might be the D (6 bases). The ends were cut back, 1 base at V and 8 bases at J, with 13 bases in the middle. The CDR3 totals 14 residues. Germline V gives CDR1 SNHLY, CDR2 FYNNEI. As DNA, the CDR3 is TGTGCCAGCAGTGAAGACGGCCGGGACTCTACGCAGTATTTT. Translation: CASSEDGRDSTQYF.

This clone was detected a few times. The CDR3 region is CASSSDSLYGYTF. The CDR3 coding sequence is TGTGCCAGCAGTTCGGACAGCCTCTATGGCTACACCTTC. The J gene is TRBJ1-2, the V gene TRBV3-1 (or the pseudogene TRBV3-2); maybe TRBD1 (6 bases). Deletions cut 6 bases from V and 4 bases from J, with 12 bases between. The CDR3 is made up of 13 amino acids. CDR1 is LGHDT, CDR2 YNNKEL, per germline (reference sequence).

V gene TRBV19 combines with J gene TRBJ2-1, with 8 bases aligning to TRBD1. The ends lost 3 bases at V and 6 bases at J; junction bases unmatched: 1. The germline gives CDR1 LNHDA, CDR2 SQIVND (reference sequence). This CDR3 region has 13 residues. CDR3 sequence: CASSITGGNEQFF. The CDR3 nucleotides read TGTGCCAGTAGTATTACAGGGGGCAATGAGCAGTTCTTC. The entire variable domain, with the rest obtained from reference TRBV19 and TRBJ2-1, is as follows: DGGITQSPKYLFRKEGQNVTLSCEQNLNHDAMYWYRQDPGQGLRLIYYSQIVNDFQKGDIAEGYSVSREKKESFPLTVTSAQKNPTAFYLCASSITGGNEQFFGPGTRLTVL.

The chain couples TRBV28 to TRBJ1-1, with 11 bases identical to TRBD1. J lost 6 bases, V lost 10 bases, and 10 bases had no gene match. CDR1 and CDR2 from the germline V gene are MDHEN and SYDVKM. The CDR3 totals 14 residues. Here the CDR3 DNA reads TGTGCCATAGAGCGGGACAGGGGGGTTTCTGAAGCTTTCTTT. The encoded protein is CAIERDRGVSEAFF.

The chain joins TRBV6-4 to TRBJ2-1; 10 bases are a match to TRBD2. Per the germline V gene, CDR1 is MRHNA and CDR2 is SNTAGT. V lost 6 bases to trimming and J lost 3 bases; unmatched junction nucleotides: 20. CDR3 size: 20 residues. CDR3 in DNA: TGTGCCAGCAGCAAACACACAGGGGCCGCACTAGCGGGGAACTACAATGAGCAGTTCTTC. Protein: CASSKHTGAALAGNYNEQFF.

This clone was recorded only once. V usage is TRBV30 and J usage is TRBJ1-6; D is ambiguous. V lost 2 bases and J lost 5, with 7 bases in between. This CDR3 has 13 amino acids. Germline assignment: CDR1 GTSNPN and CDR2 SVGIG (reference sequence). CDR3 nucleotide sequence: TGTGCCTGGAGTAGCGGGAATAATTCACCCCTCCACTTT. Encoded protein: CAWSSGNNSPLHF.